Following are 28 T cell receptor beta chains from one sample sequenced in a study of T cells in Graves' hyperthyroidism and ophthalmopathy. Researchers amplified the TCR beta CDR3 regions from RNA transcripts. HTBI primers were employed in a first-round RT-PCR of the TCR CDR3. TCRdb itself ran the multiplex PCR reads through MiXCR, one entry per CDR3 protein. Found here are 80,000 to 100,000 distinct CDR3 sequences, approximately 39% of them singletons; the top ten hold 9.5% to 13%. Sequencing was done on a sample of peripheral blood or thyroid tissue (not recorded which). Source of these receptors: a woman aged 25-40 years with Graves' hyperthyroidism.

Within the sample, this clonotype is medium-sized. The chain recombines TRBV2 with TRBJ2-2; tentative D call: TRBD1 (5 bases). This CDR3 is 12 amino acids long. Germline V gives CDR1 SNHLY, CDR2 FYNNEI. Trimming removed 6 bases at V and 3 bases at J, with 5 bases between. The CDR3 loop reads CASSRDTGELFF. CDR3 in DNA: TGTGCCAGCAGCAGGGACACCGGGGAGCTGTTTTTT.

For this clonotype: The final CDR3 position lacks the conserved phenylalanine or tryptophan, pointing to a likely read error. The chain combines TRBV10-3 with TRBJ1-3; D gene uncertain. The length of the CDR3 is 15 residues. Germline values: CDR1 ENHRY, CDR2 SYGVKD. Trimming took 10 bases from V and 0 from J, leaving 16 bases between them. CDR3 nucleotides: TGTGCCAGCAGCAGCGGGAGAATCTCTGGAAACACCATATATCTT. Its protein product is CASSSGRISGNTIYL.

Note on this clonotype: Germline is not matched at one junction end, which may reflect a read error. The chain has TRBV7-9 and TRBJ2-7; TRBD2 aligns across 12 bases. CDR3 size: 13 residues. Germline CDR1 and CDR2: SEHNR and FQNEAQ (reference sequence). CDR3 protein: CAISRTSGIEQYF. The DNA of the CDR3 is TGTGCCATCAGCAGGACTAGCGGGATCGAGCAGTACTTC.

This clonotype has a count of ten or more. The chain uses TRBV14 and TRBJ2-7; D gene ambiguous. The V end lost 4 bases, the J end lost 5 bases, and 15 bases lay between the germline ends. Germline V gene sequence: CDR1 SGHDN, CDR2 FVKESK. The CDR3 length is 14 residues. The CDR3 DNA is TGTGCCAGCAGCCTCGACTGGGGTAGGGACGAGCAGTACTTC. Protein product: CASSLDWGRDEQYF.

This clonotype was picked up a small number of times. A much bigger clone sits one base away, suggesting this may be a read error. The J gene is TRBJ1-5, the V gene TRBV19; D remains unclear. V shed 3 bases and J shed 4 bases, with 10 bases lying between them. CDR1 and CDR2 (germline): LNHDA, SQIVND (reference sequence). CDR3 size: 14 residues. Here the CDR3 DNA reads TGTGCCAGTAGTATTATGGCAGTAAATCAGCCCCAGCATTTT. Amino acid sequence: CASSIMAVNQPQHF. The variable domain in full, completed from reference TRBV19 and TRBJ1-5, reads DGGITQSPKYLFRKEGQNVTLSCEQNLNHDAMYWYRQDPGQGLRLIYYSQIVNDFQKGDIAEGYSVSREKKESFPLTVTSAQKNPTAFYLCASSIMAVNQPQHFGDGTRLSIL.

This clonotype came up many times. The rearrangement uses TRBV4-2 and TRBJ2-3; no firm D call. The CDR3 contains 14 residues. V was cut by 2 bases and J by 6 bases, with 12 bases left in between. Germline values: CDR1 LGHNA, CDR2 YNFKEQ. CDR3 nucleotides: TGTGCCAGCAGCCAAACACTCCCCCCGGATACGCAGTATTTT. Residues: CASSQTLPPDTQYF.

Written as DNA, the CDR3 is TGCAGCGTTGGGCTCACCGGGGAGCTGTTTTTT. Translating it yields CSVGLTGELFF. The chain combines TRBV29-1 with TRBJ2-2; D not resolved. This CDR3 comprises 11 residues. In germline, CDR1 is SQVTM, CDR2 ANQGSEA. The V gene lost 4 bases and the J gene lost 4 bases, with 4 bases spanning the gap.

By share of the sample, this clonotype is medium-sized (0.01 to 0.1%). The chain recombines TRBV10-3 with TRBJ2-7; TRBD2 agrees at 8 bases. The length of the CDR3 is 13 residues. V lost 11 bases, J lost 1 base, and 7 bases stayed unmatched. The germline CDR1 and CDR2 sequences are ENHRY and SYGVKD. The CDR3 DNA follows: TGTGCCGTCCGGGGGGGCTCATCCTACGAGCAGTACTTC. This sequence encodes CAVRGGSSYEQYF.

This clonotype was recorded at least ten times. V usage is TRBV7-2 and J usage is TRBJ2-3; D might be TRBD1 or TRBD2, each matching 5 bases. The germline CDR1 and CDR2 sequences are SGHTA and FQGNSA. CDR3 size: 15 residues. The V end lost 4 bases, the J end lost 2 bases, and 13 bases lay between the germline ends. The CDR3 loop is CASSSGRPFTDTQYF. As DNA, the CDR3 is TGTGCCAGCAGCTCGGGACGGCCCTTCACAGATACGCAGTATTTT.

This rearrangement joins TRBV10-3 to TRBJ1-1; D is undetermined. CDR1 ENHRY and CDR2 SYGVKD come from the germline V gene. CDR3 length: 12 residues. Trimming removed 2 bases at V and 10 bases at J, with 11 bases between. For the CDR3, the DNA is TGTGCCATCAGTGAGGTTGGGTCGGGAGCTTTCTTT. Its protein is CAISEVGSGAFF.

The chain couples TRBV20-1 to TRBJ2-5; 13 bases agree with TRBD2. Per the germline V gene, CDR1 is DFQATT and CDR2 is SNEGSKA (reference sequence). V dropped 6 bases and J dropped 6; count of bases not matched to a gene: 13. This CDR3 contains 16 residues. As DNA, the CDR3 is TGCAGTGCCAGCAGCGGACTAGCGGGGGTCGCGCAGACCCAGTACTTC. Its protein is CSASSGLAGVAQTQYF.

Comment on this clonotype: This may be a read error, as it is one base from a much larger clone. The chain has TRBV12-3 or TRBV12-4 and TRBJ1-1, with unresolved D. The CDR3 spans 15 residues. The CDR3 region is CASSFPGWDSTEALF. CDR3 nucleotide sequence: TGTGCCAGCAGTTTTCCTGGGTGGGATTCGACTGAAGCTCTCTTT.

This clonotype is medium-sized within its sample. The J gene is TRBJ1-6, the V gene TRBV25-1; the D is unclear. Germline V gene lookup returns CDR1 MGHDK and CDR2 SYGVNS. With 2 bases removed from V and 10 bases from J, the gap between germline ends came to 6 bases. The CDR3 sequence is 12 residues long. CDR3 nucleotide sequence: TGTGCCAGCAGTGAAGGGATGTCACCCCTCCACTTT. Translated: CASSEGMSPLHF. Together with reference TRBV25-1 and TRBJ1-6, the CDR3 gives the full variable domain: EADIYQTPRYLVIGTGKKITLECSQTMGHDKMYWYQQDPGMELHLIHYSYGVNSTEKGDLSSESTVSRIRTEHFPLTLESARPSHTSQYLCASSEGMSPLHFGNGTRLTVT.

On this clonotype: The junction and the germline gene differ at one end; a read error may be behind it. The V and J genes are TRBV24-1 and TRBJ1-4, with 7 bases fitting TRBD1. This CDR3 has 18 amino acids. The V gene's germline CDR1 is KGHDR and CDR2 SFDVKD. CDR3 DNA sequence: TGTGCCACCAGTGACCCTCGGACAGGAAGCACAACTAATGAAAAGCTGTTTTTT. It translates to CATSDPRTGSTTNEKLFF.

There are many counts of this clonotype. The chain recombines TRBV9 with TRBJ2-5; D possibly corresponds to TRBD2 (5 bases). There are 16 residues in the CDR3. V gave up 1 base and J gave up 0 bases, with 13 bases separating them. Germline CDR1 SGDLS, CDR2 YYNGEE. CDR3 in DNA: TGTGCCAGCAGCGTAAGGGCGGGCGGGTACCAAGAGACCCAGTACTTC. This translates into CASSVRAGGYQETQYF.

Concerning this clonotype: The CDR3 does not close with the conserved phenylalanine or tryptophan, likely indicating a read error. The chain uses TRBV2 and TRBJ1-1; the D is unclear. Germline V gene sequence: CDR1 SNHLY, CDR2 FYNNEI. The CDR3 loop spans 11 amino acids. The CDR3 sequence: CAGSRNTEAFL. DNA for the CDR3: TGTGCCGGCAGCAGGAACACTGAAGCTTTCCTT.

This clonotype was observed once. V usage is TRBV13 and J usage is TRBJ2-5; 15 bases agree with TRBD2. This CDR3 has 13 residues. V trimming: 10 bases; J trimming: 5 bases; junction bases outside the gene matches: 2. CDR1 and CDR2 from the germline V gene are PRHDT and FYEKMQ (reference sequence). The CDR3: CATGLAGGETQYF. CDR3 DNA: TGTGCCACCGGACTAGCGGGAGGGGAGACCCAGTACTTC.

Turning to this clonotype: The conserved phenylalanine or tryptophan normally closing the CDR3 is absent here, so this likely arose from a read error. J is TRBJ2-5 and V is TRBV14; possibly TRBD1 for D (5 bases). The CDR3 is 15 residues long. Germline lookup yields CDR1 SGHDN and CDR2 FVKESK. Here the CDR3 DNA reads TGTGCCAGTAGCCAAGCCCACAGGATACAAGAGACCCAGTACCTC. It specifies CASSQAHRIQETQYL.

This clonotype was recorded many times. This chain connects TRBV7-2 to TRBJ2-3; 10 nucleotides align to TRBD2. From germline, CDR1 is SGHTA and CDR2 FQGNSA. The CDR3 spans 18 residues. Trimming removed 5 bases from V and 1 base from J; junction bases left unmatched: 12. The CDR3 sequence is CASSPRRTSGLRTDTQYF. Written as DNA, the CDR3 is TGTGCCAGCAGCCCCCGTCGGACTAGCGGACTCCGCACAGATACGCAGTATTTT.

J is TRBJ2-7 and V is TRBV15; 9 bases align to TRBD2. The V and J ends lost 5 bases and 0 bases, in that order; junction bases with no gene match: 8. The CDR3 covers 16 residues. The germline CDR1 and CDR2 sequences are LNHNV and YYDKDF (reference sequence). The CDR3 loop is CATSLALSGSSYEQYF. CDR3 sequence (DNA): TGTGCCACCAGCCTAGCCCTTAGCGGGAGCTCCTACGAGCAGTACTTC.

The chain recombines TRBV12-3 or TRBV12-4 with TRBJ1-5, with D uncertain. This CDR3 is built from 12 residues. V lost 2 bases and J lost 11, with 10 bases in between. CDR3 in DNA: TGTGCCAGCAGTTTAAATGGAGAGACCCAGCATTTT. Amino acid sequence: CASSLNGETQHF.

This clonotype was detected ten times or more. V is TRBV24-1 and J is TRBJ2-3, with 10 bases matching TRBD2. This CDR3 has 15 residues. Per the germline V gene, CDR1 is KGHDR and CDR2 is SFDVKD. Germline trimming cut 4 bases from V and 4 bases from J; bases unmatched to any gene: 4. This chain's CDR3 is CATSDYGLAADTQYF. The CDR3 DNA is TGTGCCACCAGTGACTACGGACTAGCGGCAGATACGCAGTATTTT.

This clonotype showed up many times. A junction boundary mismatches the germline segment, possibly from a read error. This chain connects TRBV27 to TRBJ1-2, with D possibly being TRBD1 (5 bases). Per germline, CDR1 MNHEY and CDR2 SMNVEV (reference sequence). This CDR3 is built from 13 residues. The CDR3 reads CASSPSGRLGDTF. The CDR3 DNA is TGTGCCAGCAGCCCGTCGGGACGGCTTGGCGACACCTTC.

Points on this clonotype: At one boundary the junction diverges from the germline segment, which might be a read error. The chain employs TRBV13 and TRBJ1-2, with a tentative D call TRBD1 (5 bases). The CDR3 extends over 13 amino acids. Germline-derived CDR1 and CDR2 are PRHDT and FYEKMQ (reference sequence). The CDR3 protein is CASSTGGRGAYTF. The CDR3 bases are TGTGCCAGCAGCACTGGGGGTCGTGGTGCCTACACCTTT.

Comments on this clonotype: It is unclear where the CDR3 begins or ends on the DNA, so no DNA is shown, and the CDR3 is as TCRdb lists it. The chain uses TRBV29-1 and TRBJ1-2; whether TRBD1, the table's D call, matches the DNA was not checked. CDR1 and CDR2 (germline): SQVTM, ANQGSEA. The length of the CDR3 is 13 amino acids, counting both ends. The CDR3 is CSVLQGAVYGCIF.

This clonotype is labeled as medium-sized. This chain links TRBV2 with TRBJ2-2; TRBD1 might be the D (5 bases). The CDR3 loop spans 15 amino acids. CDR1 is SNHLY, CDR2 FYNNEI, per germline. The ends were cut back, 6 bases at V and 1 base at J, with 12 bases in the middle. CDR3 region: CASRQGARNTGELFF. In nucleotides, the CDR3 is TGTGCCAGCAGACAAGGGGCGAGGAACACCGGGGAGCTGTTTTTT.

As concerns this clonotype: This could be a read error, since a much larger clone is one nucleotide away. This rearrangement joins TRBV7-2 to TRBJ2-5; unclear D gene. The CDR3 has 16 residues. Germline values: CDR1 SGHTA, CDR2 FQGNSA. In DNA, the CDR3 is TGTGCCAGCAGCTTCCCCGGCCCCGACCCAACGGAGACCCAGCACTTC. This gives the protein CASSFPGPDPTETQHF.

The rearrangement joins TRBV20-1 to TRBJ2-2; TRBD2 matches 14 bases. CDR1 DFQATT and CDR2 SNEGSKA come from the germline V gene (reference sequence). The CDR3 has 15 residues. V dropped 5 bases and J dropped 6; count of bases not matched to a gene: 5. The CDR3: CSAPTGLAGAGELFF. The DNA for the CDR3 is TGCAGTGCTCCGACGGGACTAGCGGGAGCCGGGGAGCTGTTTTTT.